These 4 T cell receptor beta chains were all obtained from the same sample, sequenced in a study of beta chain features in type 1 diabetes. Study findings and constraints: Within each of all four CD4+ subsets, Type 1 diabetes patients had TCRB CDR3s that were moderately but significantly shorter.

The investigators reverse transcribed all of the isolated RNA, so they sequenced expressed TCRB transcripts. The assay was immunoSEQ multiplex PCR, and TCRdb's table has in-frame clones only and misses some. The sample carries 600,000 to 700,000 clones, 13% recorded once. These receptors lack a known antigen. The sample consisted of naive CD4+ T cells from blood. These receptors all come from a young man with type 1 diabetes.

This chain uses TRBV30 with TRBJ2-1, with 8 bases aligning to TRBD1. Germline CDR1 GTSNPN, CDR2 SVGIG (reference sequence). The V and J ends lost 3 bases and 4 bases, in that order; junction bases with no gene match: 8. This CDR3 has 15 residues. CDR3 region: CAWRGLGQEYNEQFF. In nucleotides, the CDR3 is TGTGCCTGGAGAGGTTTGGGACAGGAATACAATGAGCAGTTCTTC.

This clone was seen a few times. The J gene is TRBJ1-2, the V gene TRBV15, with D uncertain. V lost 0 bases to trimming and J lost 8 bases, with 13 bases between them. Germline assignment: CDR1 LNHNV and CDR2 YYDKDF (reference sequence). CDR3 length: 14 amino acids. This chain's CDR3 is CATSRDSQTRGYTF. CDR3 nucleotides: TGTGCCACCAGCAGAGATAGTCAGACGCGGGGCTACACCTTC.

In this sample, this clone turned up a few times. J is TRBJ1-5 and V is TRBV7-6, with 7 bases aligning to TRBD1. The trim removed 3 bases at V and 6 bases at J, leaving 8 bases unmatched. The V gene's germline CDR1 is SGHVS and CDR2 FNYEAQ. There are 15 residues in the CDR3. The CDR3 here is CASSFSAAGGQPQHF. The CDR3 region has the DNA TGTGCCAGCAGCTTCTCCGCGGCAGGGGGTCAGCCCCAGCATTTT.

The genes are TRBV28 and TRBJ2-2; 12 bases are shared with TRBD2. After removal of 7 bases from V and 5 bases from J, the junction contained 2 bases not matched to a gene. This CDR3 has 14 residues. Per germline, CDR1 MDHEN and CDR2 SYDVKM. CDR3: CASTSGGETGELFF. The CDR3 nucleotides are TGTGCCAGCACTAGCGGGGGGGAAACCGGGGAGCTGTTTTTT.